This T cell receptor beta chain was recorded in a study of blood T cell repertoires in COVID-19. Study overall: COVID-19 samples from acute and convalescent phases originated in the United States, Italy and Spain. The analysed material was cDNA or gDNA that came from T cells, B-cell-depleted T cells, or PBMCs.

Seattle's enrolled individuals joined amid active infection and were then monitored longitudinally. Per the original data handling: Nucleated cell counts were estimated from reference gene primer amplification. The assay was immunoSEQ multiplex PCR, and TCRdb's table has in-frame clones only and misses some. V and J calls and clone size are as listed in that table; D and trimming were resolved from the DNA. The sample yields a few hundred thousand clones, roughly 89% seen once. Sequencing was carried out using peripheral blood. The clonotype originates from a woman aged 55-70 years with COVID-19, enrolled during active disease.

This CDR3 is CASSRPPRREEQYF. The CDR3 DNA follows: TGTGCCAGCAGTCGCCCCCCCCGGCGGGAAGAGCAGTACTTC. This chain uses TRBV6-2 or TRBV6-3 with TRBJ2-7; D perhaps matches TRBD2 (6 bases). CDR1 MNHEY and CDR2 SVGEGT come from the germline V gene. The CDR3 is 14 amino acids. Trimming cost V 5 bases and J 7 bases, with 18 bases left between them.